This TCR beta chain comes out of a study of T cells in Graves' hyperthyroidism and ophthalmopathy. There are 13 residues in the CDR3. Germline V lookup: CDR1 ENHRY, CDR2 SYGVKD. Regions amplified from RNA transcripts were the TCR beta CDR3 regions. The study used the HTBI primer set for a first-round RT-PCR of the TCR CDR3. One entry per CDR3 protein results from TCRdb running MiXCR on the multiplex PCR reads. The sample includes roughly 700,000 distinct CDR3 sequences, about 35% of them seen just once. Many counts were recorded for this clonotype. Germline is not matched at one junction end, which may reflect a read error.

The clonotype originates from a woman aged 40 to 50 with Graves' hyperthyroidism. The chain couples TRBV10-3 to TRBJ2-7; 11 bases agree with TRBD2. Sample: blood. The CDR3 coding sequence is TGTGCCATCAGAGACCTACTAGCGGGGGCGGAGGTCTTC. The encoded protein is CAIRDLLAGAEVF.